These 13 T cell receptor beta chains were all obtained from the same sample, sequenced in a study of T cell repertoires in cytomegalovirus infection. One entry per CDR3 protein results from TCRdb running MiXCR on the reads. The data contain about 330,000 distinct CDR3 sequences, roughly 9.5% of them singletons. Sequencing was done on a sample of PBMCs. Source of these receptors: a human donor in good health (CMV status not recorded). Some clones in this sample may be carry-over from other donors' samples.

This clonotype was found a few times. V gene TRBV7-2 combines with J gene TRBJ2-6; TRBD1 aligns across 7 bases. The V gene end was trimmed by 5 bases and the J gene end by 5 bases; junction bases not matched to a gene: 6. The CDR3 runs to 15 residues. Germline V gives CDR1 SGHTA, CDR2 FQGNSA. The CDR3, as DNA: TGTGCCAGCAGCCCTGGGACAGCTCGGGCCAACGTCCTGACTTTC. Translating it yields CASSPGTARANVLTF.

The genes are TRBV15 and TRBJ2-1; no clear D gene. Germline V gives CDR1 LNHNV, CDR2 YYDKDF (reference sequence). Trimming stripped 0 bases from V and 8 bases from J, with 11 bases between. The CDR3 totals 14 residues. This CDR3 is CATSRDLGTDEQFF. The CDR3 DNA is TGTGCCACCAGCAGAGATCTTGGAACCGATGAGCAGTTCTTC. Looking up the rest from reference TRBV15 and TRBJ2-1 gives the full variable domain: DAMVIQNPRYQVTQFGKPVTLSCSQTLNHNVMYWYQQKSSQAPKLLFHYYDKDFNNEADTPDNFQSRRPNTSFCFLDIRSPGLGDTAMYLCATSRDLGTDEQFFGPGTRLTVL.

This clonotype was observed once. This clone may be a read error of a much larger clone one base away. CDR3 DNA sequence: TGCAATGCTTTAGGAGAGACCCAGTACTTC. It is translated as CNALGETQYF. The chain couples TRBV20-1 to TRBJ2-5; D is unresolved. The CDR3 covers 10 residues. Germline-derived CDR1 and CDR2 are DFQATT and SNEGSKA (reference sequence).

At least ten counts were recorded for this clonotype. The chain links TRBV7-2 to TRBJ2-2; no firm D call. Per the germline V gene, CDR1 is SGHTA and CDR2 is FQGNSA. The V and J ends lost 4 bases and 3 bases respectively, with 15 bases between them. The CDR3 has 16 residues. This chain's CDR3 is CASSSAQAIYTGELFF. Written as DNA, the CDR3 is TGTGCCAGCAGCTCGGCCCAGGCGATTTACACCGGGGAGCTGTTTTTT. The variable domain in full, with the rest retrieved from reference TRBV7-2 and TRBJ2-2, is GAGVSQSPSNKVTEKGKDVELRCDPISGHTALYWYRQSLGQGLEFLIYFQGNSAPDKSGLPSDRFSAERTGGSVSTLTIQRTQQEDSAVYLCASSSAQAIYTGELFFGEGSRLTVL.

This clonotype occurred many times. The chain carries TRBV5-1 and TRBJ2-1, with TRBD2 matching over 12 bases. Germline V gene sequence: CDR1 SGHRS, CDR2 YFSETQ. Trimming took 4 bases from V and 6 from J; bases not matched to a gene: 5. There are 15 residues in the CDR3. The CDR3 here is CASSILAGGRNEQFF. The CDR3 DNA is TGCGCCAGCAGCATACTAGCGGGAGGTCGCAATGAGCAGTTCTTC.

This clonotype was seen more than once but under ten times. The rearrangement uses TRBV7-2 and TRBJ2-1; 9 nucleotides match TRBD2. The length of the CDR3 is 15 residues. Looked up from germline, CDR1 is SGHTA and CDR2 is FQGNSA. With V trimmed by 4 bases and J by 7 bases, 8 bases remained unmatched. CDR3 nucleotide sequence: TGTGCCAGCAGCTCCCAACCGGGACTAGCTAATGAGCAGTTCTTC. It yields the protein CASSSQPGLANEQFF.

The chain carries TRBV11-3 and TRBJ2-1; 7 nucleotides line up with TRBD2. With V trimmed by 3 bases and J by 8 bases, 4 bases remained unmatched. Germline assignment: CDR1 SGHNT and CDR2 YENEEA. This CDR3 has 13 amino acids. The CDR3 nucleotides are TGTGCCAGCAGCTTCATGGGGGGGGATGAGCAGTTCTTC. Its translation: CASSFMGGDEQFF.

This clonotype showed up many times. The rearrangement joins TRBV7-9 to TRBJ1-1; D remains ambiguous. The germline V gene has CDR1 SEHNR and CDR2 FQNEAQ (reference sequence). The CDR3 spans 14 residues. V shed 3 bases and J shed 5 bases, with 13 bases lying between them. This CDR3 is CASSLGSSGTEAFF. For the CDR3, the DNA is TGTGCCAGCAGCTTGGGCAGTAGCGGGACTGAAGCTTTCTTT.

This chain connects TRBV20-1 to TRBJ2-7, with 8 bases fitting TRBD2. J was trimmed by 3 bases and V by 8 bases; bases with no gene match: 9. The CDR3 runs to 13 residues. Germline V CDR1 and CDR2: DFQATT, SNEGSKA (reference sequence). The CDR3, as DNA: TGCAGTTCTACCGGGACTAGATTCTACGAGCAGTACTTC. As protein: CSSTGTRFYEQYF.

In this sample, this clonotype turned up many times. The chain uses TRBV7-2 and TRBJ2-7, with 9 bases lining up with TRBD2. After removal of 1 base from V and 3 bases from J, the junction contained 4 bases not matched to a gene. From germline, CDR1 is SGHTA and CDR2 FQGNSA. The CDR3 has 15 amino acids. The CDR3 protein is CASSLEGLANYEQYF. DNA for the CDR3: TGTGCCAGCAGCTTAGAGGGACTAGCCAACTACGAGCAGTACTTC.

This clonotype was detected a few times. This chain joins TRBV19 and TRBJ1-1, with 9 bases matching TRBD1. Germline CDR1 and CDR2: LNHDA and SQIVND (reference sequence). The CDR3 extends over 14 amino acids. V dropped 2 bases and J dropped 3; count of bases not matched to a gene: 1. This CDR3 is CASSIRTGDTEAFF. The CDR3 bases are TGTGCCAGTAGTATAAGGACAGGGGACACTGAAGCTTTCTTT.

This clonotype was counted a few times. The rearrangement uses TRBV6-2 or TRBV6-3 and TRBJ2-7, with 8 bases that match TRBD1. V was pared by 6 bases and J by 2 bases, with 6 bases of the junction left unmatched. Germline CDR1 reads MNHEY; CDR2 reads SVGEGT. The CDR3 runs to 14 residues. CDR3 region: CASRSPGQAYEQYF. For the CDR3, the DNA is TGTGCCAGCAGATCCCCGGGACAGGCCTACGAGCAGTACTTC.

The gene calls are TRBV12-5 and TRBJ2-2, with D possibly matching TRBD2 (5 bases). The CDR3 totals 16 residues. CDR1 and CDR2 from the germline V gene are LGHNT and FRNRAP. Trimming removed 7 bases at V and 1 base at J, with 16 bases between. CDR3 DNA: TGTGCTAGTGCCGGAGGCCGCGGCCTGAACACCGGGGAGCTGTTTTTT. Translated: CASAGGRGLNTGELFF.